This T cell receptor beta chain was sequenced in a study of cytomegalovirus exposure and HLA in healthy donors. The PCR had 60 Vbeta and 13 Jbeta primers. Authors' processing steps: Among the unique TCR beta chains that a later analysis counted, 70 million to 85 million in all, about 10 million were shared. Produced via immunoSEQ multiplex PCR; TCRdb's table is partial and in-frame only. V, J and clone size were drawn from that table, and D and trimming were deduced from the DNA. The repertoire holds 150,000 to 200,000 clones, with 75% to 80% as singletons. Study observations and caveats: Looking again later, the authors saw that most CMV-associated TCR beta chains seemed HLA-restricted. Whilst most TCR sequences proved rare, a subset of public TCRs occurred across many donors.

Regarding this clone: Its antigen remains unidentified.

Unmatched junction bases numbered 13, after V lost 4 bases and J lost 1 base. CDR3 length: 17 amino acids. CDR1 is SGHRS, CDR2 YFSETQ, per germline. The rearrangement uses TRBV5-1 and TRBJ1-1; 7 nucleotides line up with TRBD1. This sequence originates from a man aged 40-49 years in good health and CMV-seropositive. Material for sequencing was PBMCs. CDR3 sequence reads: CASSVGIGRQGNTEAFF. The CDR3, as DNA: TGCGCCAGCAGCGTTGGAATCGGGCGACAGGGGAACACTGAAGCTTTCTTT.